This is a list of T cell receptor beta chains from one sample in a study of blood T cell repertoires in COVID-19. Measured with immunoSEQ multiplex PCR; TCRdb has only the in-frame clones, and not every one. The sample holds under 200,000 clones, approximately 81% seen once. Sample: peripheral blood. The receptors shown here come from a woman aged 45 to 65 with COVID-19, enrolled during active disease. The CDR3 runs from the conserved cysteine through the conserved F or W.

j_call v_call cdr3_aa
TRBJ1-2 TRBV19 CASSPGGGVYGYTF
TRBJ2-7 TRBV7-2 CASSLSDRSAYEQYF
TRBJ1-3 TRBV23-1 CASSRKQGARRNTIYF
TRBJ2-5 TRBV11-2 CASSLVQETQYF
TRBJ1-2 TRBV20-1 CSAGVQGRADGYTF
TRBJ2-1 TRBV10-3 CAIRGDSSRGNEQFF
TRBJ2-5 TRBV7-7 CASSSDLRETQYF
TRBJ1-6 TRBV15 CATSRDRGDPLHF
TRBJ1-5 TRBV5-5 CASSLSGIGQPQHF
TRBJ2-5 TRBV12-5 CASGRGNFQETQYF
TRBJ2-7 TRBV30 CAWSVLDNSKDEQYF
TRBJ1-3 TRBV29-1 CSAAGTRSGNTIYF
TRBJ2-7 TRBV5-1 CASSPATGSPHEQYF
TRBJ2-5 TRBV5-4 CASGRGGPQETQYF
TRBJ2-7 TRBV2 CASSDGAGGTYEQYF
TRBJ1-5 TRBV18 CASSQTDRSANQPQHF